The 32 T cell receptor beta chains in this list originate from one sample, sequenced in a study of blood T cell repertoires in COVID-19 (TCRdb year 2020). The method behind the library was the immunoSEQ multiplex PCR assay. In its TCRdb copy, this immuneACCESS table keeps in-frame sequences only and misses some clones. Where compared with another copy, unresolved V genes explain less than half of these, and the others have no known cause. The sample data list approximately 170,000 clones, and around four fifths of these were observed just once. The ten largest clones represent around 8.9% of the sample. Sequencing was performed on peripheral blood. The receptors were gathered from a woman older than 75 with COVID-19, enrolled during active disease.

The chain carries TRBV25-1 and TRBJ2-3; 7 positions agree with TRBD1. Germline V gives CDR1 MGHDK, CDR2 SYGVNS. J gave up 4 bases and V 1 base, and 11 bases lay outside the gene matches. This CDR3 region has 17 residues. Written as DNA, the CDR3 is TGTGCCAGCAGTGAATCTGGAGGACAGGCAGGTCCAGATACGCAGTATTTT. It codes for CASSESGGQAGPDTQYF.

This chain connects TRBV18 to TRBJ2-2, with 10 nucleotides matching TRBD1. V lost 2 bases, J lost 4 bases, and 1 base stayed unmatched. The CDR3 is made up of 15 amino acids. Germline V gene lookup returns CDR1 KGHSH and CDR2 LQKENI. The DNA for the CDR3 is TGTGCCAGCTCACCAGGGACAGGGGCCACCGGGGAGCTGTTTTTT. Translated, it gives CASSPGTGATGELFF.

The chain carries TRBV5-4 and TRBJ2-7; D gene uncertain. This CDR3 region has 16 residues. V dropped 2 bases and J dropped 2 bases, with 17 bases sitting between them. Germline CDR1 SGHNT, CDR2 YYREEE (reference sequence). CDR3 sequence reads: CASSLNVLTKPYEQYF. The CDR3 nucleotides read TGTGCCAGCAGCTTAAATGTCCTAACCAAGCCCTACGAGCAGTACTTC. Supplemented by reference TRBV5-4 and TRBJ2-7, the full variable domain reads ETGVTQSPTHLIKTRGQQVTLRCSSQSGHNTVSWYQQALGQGPQFIFQYYREEENGRGNFPPRFSGLQFPNYSSELNVNALELDDSALYLCASSLNVLTKPYEQYFGPGTRLTVT.

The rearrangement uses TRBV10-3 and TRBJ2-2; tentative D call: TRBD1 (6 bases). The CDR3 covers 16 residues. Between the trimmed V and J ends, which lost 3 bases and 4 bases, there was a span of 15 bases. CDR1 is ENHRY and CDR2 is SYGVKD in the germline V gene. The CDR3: CAISEGPQGGTGELFF. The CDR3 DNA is TGTGCCATCAGTGAAGGGCCACAGGGTGGCACCGGGGAGCTGTTTTTT.

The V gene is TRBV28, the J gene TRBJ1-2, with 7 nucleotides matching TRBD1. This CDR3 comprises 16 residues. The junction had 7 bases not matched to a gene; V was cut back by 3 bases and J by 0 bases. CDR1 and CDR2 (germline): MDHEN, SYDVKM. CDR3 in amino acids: CASSLTQGPSNYGYTF. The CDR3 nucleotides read TGTGCCAGCAGTTTGACACAGGGGCCATCTAACTATGGCTACACCTTC.

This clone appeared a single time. As DNA, the CDR3 is TGTGCCAGCAGGACAGGGGAGACCGTTGGGGAGCTGTTTTTT. It translates to CASRTGETVGELFF. The chain recombines TRBV3-1 (or the pseudogene TRBV3-2) with TRBJ2-2, with 8 positions matching TRBD1. The CDR3 totals 14 residues. After removal of 6 bases from V and 8 bases from J, the junction contained 8 bases not matched to a gene. Germline-derived CDR1 and CDR2 are LGHDT and YNNKEL (reference sequence).

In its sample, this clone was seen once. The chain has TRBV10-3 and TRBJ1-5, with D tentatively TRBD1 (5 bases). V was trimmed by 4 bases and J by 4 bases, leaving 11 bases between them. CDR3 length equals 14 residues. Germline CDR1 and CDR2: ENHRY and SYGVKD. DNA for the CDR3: TGTGCCATCAGTGGATGGTCAGGGAATCAGCCCCAGCATTTT. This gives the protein CAISGWSGNQPQHF.

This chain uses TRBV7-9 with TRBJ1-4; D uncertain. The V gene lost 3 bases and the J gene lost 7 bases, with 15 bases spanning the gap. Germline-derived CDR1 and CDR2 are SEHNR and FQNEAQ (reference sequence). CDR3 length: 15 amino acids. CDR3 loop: CASSLKSTVGEKLFF. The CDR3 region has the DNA TGTGCCAGCAGCTTGAAGTCTACGGTCGGTGAAAAACTGTTTTTT.

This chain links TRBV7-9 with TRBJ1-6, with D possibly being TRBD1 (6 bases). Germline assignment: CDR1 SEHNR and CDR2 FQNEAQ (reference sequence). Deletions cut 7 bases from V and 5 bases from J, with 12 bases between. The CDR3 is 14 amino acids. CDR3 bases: TGTGCCAGCAATGACAGGTTTGATAATTCACCCCTCCACTTT. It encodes CASNDRFDNSPLHF.

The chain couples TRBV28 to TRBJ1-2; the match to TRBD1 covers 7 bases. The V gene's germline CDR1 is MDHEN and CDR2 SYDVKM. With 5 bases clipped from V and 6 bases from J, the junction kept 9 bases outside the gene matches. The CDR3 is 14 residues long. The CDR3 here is CASSPERGLNGYTF. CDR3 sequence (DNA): TGTGCCAGCAGTCCGGAGAGGGGGCTGAATGGCTACACCTTC.

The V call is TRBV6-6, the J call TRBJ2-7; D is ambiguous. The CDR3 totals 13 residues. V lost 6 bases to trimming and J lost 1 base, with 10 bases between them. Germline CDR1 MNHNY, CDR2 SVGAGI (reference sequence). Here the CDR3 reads CASSPSGSYEQYF. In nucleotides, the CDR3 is TGTGCCAGCAGCCCTTCCGGGTCCTACGAGCAGTACTTC.

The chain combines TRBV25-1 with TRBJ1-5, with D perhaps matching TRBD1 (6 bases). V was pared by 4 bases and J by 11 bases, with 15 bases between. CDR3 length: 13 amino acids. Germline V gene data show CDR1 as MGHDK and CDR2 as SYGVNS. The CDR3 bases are TGTGCCAGCAGTGTTACGGACAGTGGGGCCCAGCATTTT. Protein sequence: CASSVTDSGAQHF.

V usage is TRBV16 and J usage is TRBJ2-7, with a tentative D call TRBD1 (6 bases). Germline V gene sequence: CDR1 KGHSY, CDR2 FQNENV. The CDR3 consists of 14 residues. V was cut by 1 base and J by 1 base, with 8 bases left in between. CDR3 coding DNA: TGTGCCAGCAGCCAATTCAGGGGATCCTACGAGCAGTACTTC. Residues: CASSQFRGSYEQYF.

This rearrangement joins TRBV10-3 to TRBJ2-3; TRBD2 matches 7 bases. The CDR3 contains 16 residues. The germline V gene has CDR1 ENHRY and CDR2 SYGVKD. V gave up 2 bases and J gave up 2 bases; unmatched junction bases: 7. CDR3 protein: CAISEGLADHTDTQYF. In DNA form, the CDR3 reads TGTGCCATCAGTGAGGGGCTAGCGGACCACACAGATACGCAGTATTTT.

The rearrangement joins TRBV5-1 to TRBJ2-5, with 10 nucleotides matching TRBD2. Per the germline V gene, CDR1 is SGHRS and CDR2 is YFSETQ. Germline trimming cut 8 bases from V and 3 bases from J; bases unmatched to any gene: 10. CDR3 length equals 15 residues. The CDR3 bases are TGCGCCAGTCAAAGATTCCTAGCGGGAGAAGAGACCCAGTACTTC. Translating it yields CASQRFLAGEETQYF.

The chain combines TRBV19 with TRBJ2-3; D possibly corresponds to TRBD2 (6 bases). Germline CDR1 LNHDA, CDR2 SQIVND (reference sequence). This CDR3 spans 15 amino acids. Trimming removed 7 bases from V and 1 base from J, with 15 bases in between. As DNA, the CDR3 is TGTGCCAGTACGGGGGAGAAGGTGGGCACAGATACGCAGTATTTT. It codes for CASTGEKVGTDTQYF.

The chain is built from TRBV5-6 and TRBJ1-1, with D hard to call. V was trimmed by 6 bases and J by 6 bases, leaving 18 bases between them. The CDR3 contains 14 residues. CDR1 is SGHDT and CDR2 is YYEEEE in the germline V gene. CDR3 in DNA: TGTGCCAGCACCCAAGGAGGGCGAACCCCTGAAGCTTTCTTT. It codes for CASTQGGRTPEAFF.

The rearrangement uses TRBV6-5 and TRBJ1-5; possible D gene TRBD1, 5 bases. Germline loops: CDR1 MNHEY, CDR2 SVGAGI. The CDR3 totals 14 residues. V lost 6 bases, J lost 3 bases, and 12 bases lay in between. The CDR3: CASRGGAANQPQHF. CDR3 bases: TGTGCCAGCAGGGGAGGGGCAGCCAATCAGCCCCAGCATTTT.

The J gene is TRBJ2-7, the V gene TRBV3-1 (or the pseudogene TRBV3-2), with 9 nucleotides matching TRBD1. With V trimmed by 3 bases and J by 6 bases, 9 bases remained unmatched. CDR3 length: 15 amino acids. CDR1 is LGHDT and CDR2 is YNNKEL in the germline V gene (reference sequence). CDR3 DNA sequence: TGTGCCAGCAGCCAGGGACAGGGATCTGGAGGCGAGCAGTACTTC. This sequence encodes CASSQGQGSGGEQYF.

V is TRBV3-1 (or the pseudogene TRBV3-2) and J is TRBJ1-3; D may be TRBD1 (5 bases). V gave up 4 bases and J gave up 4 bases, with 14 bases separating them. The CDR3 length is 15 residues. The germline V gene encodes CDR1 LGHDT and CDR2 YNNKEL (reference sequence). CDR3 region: CASSPRAGRGNTIYF. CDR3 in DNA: TGTGCCAGCAGCCCCAGGGCAGGGCGAGGAAACACCATATATTTT.

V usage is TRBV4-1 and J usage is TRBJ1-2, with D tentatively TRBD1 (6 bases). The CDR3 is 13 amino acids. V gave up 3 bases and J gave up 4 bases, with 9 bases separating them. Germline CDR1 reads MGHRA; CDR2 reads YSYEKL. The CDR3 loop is CASSQGGGYGYTF. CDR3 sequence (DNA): TGCGCCAGCAGCCAGGGAGGGGGCTATGGCTACACCTTC.

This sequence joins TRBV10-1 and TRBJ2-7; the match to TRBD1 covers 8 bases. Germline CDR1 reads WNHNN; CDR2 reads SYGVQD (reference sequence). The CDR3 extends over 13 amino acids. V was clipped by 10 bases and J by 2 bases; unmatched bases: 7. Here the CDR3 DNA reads TGCGCCACCCAACCGGGACAGGCCTACGAGCAGTACTTC. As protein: CATQPGQAYEQYF.

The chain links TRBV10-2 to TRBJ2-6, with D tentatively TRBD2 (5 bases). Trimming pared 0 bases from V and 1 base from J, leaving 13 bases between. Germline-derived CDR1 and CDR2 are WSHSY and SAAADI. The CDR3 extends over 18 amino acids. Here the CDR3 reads CASSESAGLWSGANVLTF. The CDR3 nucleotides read TGCGCCAGCAGTGAGTCGGCGGGTCTATGGTCTGGGGCCAACGTCCTGACTTTC.

The CDR3 coding sequence is TGCGCCAGCAGTCAATCTCGGCTAGCGGCCAGGGATGAGCAGTTCTTC. Its protein is CASSQSRLAARDEQFF. The V call is TRBV23-1, the J call TRBJ2-1; TRBD2 matches at 7 bases. TRBV23-1 belongs to the ORF category, with a function that is uncertain. V shed 0 bases and J 8 bases; nucleotides not matched to a gene: 10. The CDR3 covers 16 residues.

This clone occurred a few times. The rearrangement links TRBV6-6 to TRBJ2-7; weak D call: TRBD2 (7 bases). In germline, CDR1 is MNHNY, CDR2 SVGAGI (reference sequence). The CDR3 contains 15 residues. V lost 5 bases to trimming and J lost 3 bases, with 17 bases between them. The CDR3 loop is CASSRGGGLGYEQYF. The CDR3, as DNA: TGTGCCAGCAGTCGGGGAGGGGGTCTCGGCTACGAGCAGTACTTC.

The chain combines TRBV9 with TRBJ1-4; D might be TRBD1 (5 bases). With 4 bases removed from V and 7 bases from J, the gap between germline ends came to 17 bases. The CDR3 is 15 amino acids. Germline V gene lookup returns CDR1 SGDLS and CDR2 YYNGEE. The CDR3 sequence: CASSTREGVGEKLFF. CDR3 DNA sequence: TGTGCCAGCAGCACAAGGGAAGGGGTGGGTGAAAAACTGTTTTTT.

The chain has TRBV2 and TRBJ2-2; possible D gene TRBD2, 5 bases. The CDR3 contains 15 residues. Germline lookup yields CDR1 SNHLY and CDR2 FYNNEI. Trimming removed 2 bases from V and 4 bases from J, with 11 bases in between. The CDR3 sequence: CASSEKQAGTGELFF. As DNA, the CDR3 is TGTGCCAGCAGTGAAAAGCAGGCGGGCACCGGGGAGCTGTTTTTT.

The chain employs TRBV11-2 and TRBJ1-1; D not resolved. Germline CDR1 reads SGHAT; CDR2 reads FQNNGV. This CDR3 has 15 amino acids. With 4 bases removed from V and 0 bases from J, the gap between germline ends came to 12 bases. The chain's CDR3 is CASSSASFMNTEAFF. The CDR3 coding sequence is TGTGCCAGCAGCTCCGCCAGTTTCATGAACACTGAAGCTTTCTTT.

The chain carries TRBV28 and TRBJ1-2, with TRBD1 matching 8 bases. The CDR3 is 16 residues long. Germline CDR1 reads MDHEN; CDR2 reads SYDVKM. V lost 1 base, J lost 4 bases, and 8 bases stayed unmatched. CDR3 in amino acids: CASSLSTGAWGYGYTF. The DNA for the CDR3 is TGTGCCAGCAGTTTATCGACAGGGGCCTGGGGCTATGGCTACACCTTC.

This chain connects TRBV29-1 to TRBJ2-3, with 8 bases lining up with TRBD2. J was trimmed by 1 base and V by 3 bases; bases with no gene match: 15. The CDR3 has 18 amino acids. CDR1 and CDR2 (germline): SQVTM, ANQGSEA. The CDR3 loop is CSVDPPSGSGQGTDTQYF. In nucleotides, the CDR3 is TGCAGCGTTGACCCTCCAAGCGGGAGTGGCCAGGGCACAGATACGCAGTATTTT.

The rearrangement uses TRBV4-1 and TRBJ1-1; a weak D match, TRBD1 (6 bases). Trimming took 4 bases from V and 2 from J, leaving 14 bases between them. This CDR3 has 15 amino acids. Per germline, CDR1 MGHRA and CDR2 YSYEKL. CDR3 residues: CASSLQPRGNTEAFF. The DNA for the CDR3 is TGCGCCAGCAGCCTCCAGCCCAGGGGTAACACTGAAGCTTTCTTT.

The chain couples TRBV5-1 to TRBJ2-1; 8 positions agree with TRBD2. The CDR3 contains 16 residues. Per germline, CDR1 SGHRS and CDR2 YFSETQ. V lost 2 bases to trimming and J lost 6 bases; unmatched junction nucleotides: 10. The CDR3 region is CASSLRGGTSVNEQFF. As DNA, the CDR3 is TGCGCCAGCAGCTTACGCGGGGGGACCTCGGTCAATGAGCAGTTCTTC. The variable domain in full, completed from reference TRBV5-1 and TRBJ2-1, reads KAGVTQTPRYLIKTRGQQVTLSCSPISGHRSVSWYQQTPGQGLQFLFEYFSETQRNKGNFPGRFSGRQFSNSRSEMNVSTLELGDSALYLCASSLRGGTSVNEQFFGPGTRLTVL.